The 14 T cell receptor beta chains given below trace back to one sample, sequenced in a study of regulatory T cells in long-lasting Graves disease. Time point specified: newly diagnosed GD, antithyroid drugs for less than 3 months. Extracted RNA from PBMCs served as the source of the TCR library. TCR beta libraries were built with iRepertoire HTBI primers and Arm-PCR of CDR3 regions. TCRdb itself ran the multiplex PCR reads through MiXCR, one entry per CDR3 protein. The table lists a few hundred thousand distinct CDR3 sequences, roughly 13% of them singletons. Separately, the same data were catalogued under a study of T cells in Graves' hyperthyroidism and ophthalmopathy.

The sequences come from peripheral blood mononuclear cells (PBMCs), collected at new diagnosis, from a patient treated with antithyroid drugs. These receptors were taken from a man aged 25-45 years with Graves disease.

Details on this clonotype: With a much larger clone just one base away, this may be a read error. The chain couples TRBV7-9 to TRBJ2-1; 12 nucleotides agree with TRBD2. Germline V gene lookup returns CDR1 SEHNR and CDR2 FQNEAQ (reference sequence). The CDR3 consists of 16 residues. This CDR3 reads CASTEGLAGIYNEQLF. The CDR3 nucleotides read TGTGCCAGCACCGAGGGACTAGCGGGTATCTACAATGAGCAGCTCTTC.

This clonotype showed up just a few times. V is TRBV9 and J is TRBJ2-5; weak D call: TRBD1 (6 bases). The germline V and J ends were trimmed by 3 bases and 0 bases, with 9 bases remaining between them. The germline gives CDR1 SGDLS, CDR2 YYNGEE. The CDR3 has 14 amino acids. The CDR3: CASSDRTDQETQYF. Here the CDR3 DNA reads TGTGCCAGCAGCGACCGGACAGACCAAGAGACCCAGTACTTC.

The table lists this clonotype with many counts. CDR3 sequence reads: CASSSLVVFSGSAYEQYF. CDR3 sequence (DNA): TGTGCCAGCAGTTCCCTAGTCGTTTTTTCGGGCTCGGCCTACGAGCAGTACTTC. The chain recombines TRBV28 with TRBJ2-7; D is unclear. V dropped 4 bases and J dropped 2 bases, with 24 bases sitting between them. The germline gives CDR1 MDHEN, CDR2 SYDVKM. The CDR3 is made up of 18 amino acids.

This clonotype has a count of ten or more. This chain links TRBV6-5 with TRBJ1-4; possibly TRBD1 for D (5 bases). Germline V lookup: CDR1 MNHEY, CDR2 SVGAGI. The CDR3 has 15 amino acids. Deletions cut 4 bases from V and 0 bases from J, with 9 bases between. CDR3 sequence (DNA): TGTGCCAGCAGTTTCGACAGTCCAACTAATGAAAAACTGTTTTTT. Translated: CASSFDSPTNEKLFF.

The genes are TRBV10-2 and TRBJ2-1; TRBD2 matches at 11 bases. This CDR3 region has 12 residues. V gave up 7 bases and J gave up 10 bases; unmatched junction bases: 3. Per germline, CDR1 WSHSY and CDR2 SAAADI. The CDR3 is CASKLAGVEQFF. The CDR3 DNA sequence: TGCGCCAGCAAACTAGCGGGAGTAGAGCAGTTCTTC.

Only a few counts were recorded for this clonotype. The V gene is TRBV2, the J gene TRBJ2-7; D possibly corresponds to TRBD2 (5 bases). Germline-derived CDR1 and CDR2 are SNHLY and FYNNEI. V shed 2 bases and J shed 3 bases, with 11 bases lying between them. This CDR3 comprises 14 residues. In DNA, the CDR3 is TGTGCCAGCAGTGAAACGGGAATCCACTACGAGCAGTACTTC. Its protein is CASSETGIHYEQYF.

In DNA, the CDR3 is TGTGCCAGTACCAATTCCCGGAGGGCCACAGATACGCAGTATTTT. Translating it yields CASTNSRRATDTQYF. The chain combines TRBV19 with TRBJ2-3; TRBD2 might be the D (6 bases). The germline CDR1 and CDR2 sequences are LNHDA and SQIVND (reference sequence). V lost 7 bases, J lost 2 bases, and 16 bases lay in between. The CDR3 has 15 amino acids.

J is TRBJ2-2 and V is TRBV20-1, with a possible D match to TRBD2 (6 bases). CDR3 length: 14 amino acids. Germline CDR1 DFQATT, CDR2 SNEGSKA (reference sequence). V shed 3 bases and J shed 1 base, with 9 bases lying between them. The CDR3 DNA reads TGCAGTGCTAGTTACGGGGGGAACACCGGGGAGCTGTTTTTT. This translates into CSASYGGNTGELFF.

This clonotype was seen a handful of times. This sequence joins TRBV4-1 and TRBJ1-1; 8 bases align to TRBD1. Germline CDR1 MGHRA, CDR2 YSYEKL. CDR3 length equals 15 residues. J lost 1 base, V lost 4 bases, and 5 bases had no gene match. CDR3 protein: CASSRGTGPNTEAFF. The CDR3 DNA reads as TGCGCCAGCAGCCGAGGGACAGGTCCGAACACTGAAGCTTTCTTT.

This clonotype occurred a few times. The J gene is TRBJ2-7, the V gene TRBV5-1, with 10 positions matching TRBD2. The CDR3 is made up of 16 amino acids. Germline V gene lookup returns CDR1 SGHRS and CDR2 YFSETQ. J lost 3 bases, V lost 0 bases, and 6 bases had no gene match. The DNA for the CDR3 is TGCGCCAGCAGCTTGGCTCCCGGGACTAGCGACTACGAGCAGTACTTC. It specifies CASSLAPGTSDYEQYF.

At least ten counts were recorded for this clonotype. V gene TRBV29-1 combines with J gene TRBJ2-7; possibly TRBD2 for D (5 bases). Per germline, CDR1 SQVTM and CDR2 ANQGSEA. The CDR3 is made up of 13 amino acids. With 5 bases removed from V and 6 bases from J, the gap between germline ends came to 17 bases. Here the CDR3 reads CSVYAYSEGEQYF. The CDR3 DNA is TGCAGCGTTTACGCATATAGCGAAGGCGAGCAGTACTTC.

This rearrangement joins TRBV6-1 to TRBJ2-7, with no clear D. The length of the CDR3 is 12 residues. Germline V CDR1 and CDR2: MNHNS, SASEGT. V lost 5 bases, J lost 3 bases, and 8 bases lay in between. The CDR3 sequence is CASSPRLYEQYF. CDR3 DNA sequence: TGTGCCAGCAGTCCCCGACTCTACGAGCAGTACTTC.

This clonotype has ten or more counts. The V call is TRBV29-1, the J call TRBJ2-5, with D possibly matching TRBD1 (7 bases). CDR1 is SQVTM and CDR2 is ANQGSEA in the germline V gene. The germline V and J ends were trimmed by 6 bases and 5 bases, with 13 bases remaining between them. The CDR3 sequence is 12 residues long. The CDR3 here is CSVSQGRETQYF. The CDR3 bases are TGCAGCGTCTCACAGGGGAGGGAGACCCAGTACTTC.

This chain's CDR3 is CASSVLLSSYEQYF. As DNA, the CDR3 is TGTGCCAGCAGCGTCCTCTTGAGCTCCTACGAGCAGTACTTC. The rearrangement links TRBV9 to TRBJ2-7, with D uncertain. The CDR3 runs to 14 residues. Germline CDR1 reads SGDLS; CDR2 reads YYNGEE. V was pared by 2 bases and J by 0 bases, with 9 bases between. Combining the CDR3 with reference TRBV9 and TRBJ2-7 gives the whole variable domain DSGVTQTPKHLITATGQRVTLRCSPRSGDLSVYWYQQSLDQGLQFLIQYYNGEERAKGNILERFSAQQFPDLHSELNLSSLELGDSALYFCASSVLLSSYEQYFGPGTRLTVT.